The source of this T cell receptor beta chain is a study of memory CD4+ T cells and cytomegalovirus serostatus. Profiling relied on immunoSEQ multiplex PCR, and the TCRdb table lists in-frame clones only, not all of them. Here the sample spans around 88,000 clones, approximately 80% being singletons. CDR3 length: 18 amino acids. V dropped 0 bases and J dropped 7 bases, with 22 bases sitting between them. Germline-derived CDR1 and CDR2 are SGHRS and YFSETQ. Study observations and caveats: Of approximately 150 reported CMV TCRbeta sequences, roughly 70 were found in memory CD4+ repertoires. A US-trained random forest predicted CMV serostatus with median AUC roughly 0.9. The CMV-associated TCR signature appears largely within the CD4+ memory repertoire.

The sort gate was single viable CD3+CD4+CD8-CD45RO+ cells for memory CD4+ T cells. Serum IgG to CMV pp150, pp28, p38 and p52 defined serostatus. Points on this clone: Its target is unknown.

Sequencing was performed on memory CD4+ T cells from blood. This clonotype was obtained from an adult in good health and CMV-seropositive. V is TRBV5-1 and J is TRBJ2-2; TRBD2 is a possible D gene (5 bases). The CDR3 nucleotides are TGCGCCAGCAGCTTGGCCCTGGCCAGCCGCGGACGGGGCGGGGAGCTGTTTTTT. Its translation: CASSLALASRGRGGELFF.